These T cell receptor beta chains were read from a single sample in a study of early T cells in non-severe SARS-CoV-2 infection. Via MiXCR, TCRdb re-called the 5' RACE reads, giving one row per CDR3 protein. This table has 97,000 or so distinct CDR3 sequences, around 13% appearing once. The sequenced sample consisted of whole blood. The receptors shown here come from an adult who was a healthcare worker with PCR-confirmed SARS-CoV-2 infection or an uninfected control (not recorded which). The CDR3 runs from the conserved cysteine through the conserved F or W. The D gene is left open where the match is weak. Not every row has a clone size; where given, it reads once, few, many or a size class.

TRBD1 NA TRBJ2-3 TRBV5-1 TGCGCCAGCAGCTTCAGGGACAGAGATACGCAGTATTTT CASSFRDRDTQYF
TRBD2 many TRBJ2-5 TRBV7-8 TGTGCCAGCATAGCGGGAGGGCAAAAGACCCAGTACTTC CASIAGGQKTQYF
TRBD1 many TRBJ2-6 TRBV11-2 TGTGCCAGCACCTGGGGACAGGGGGTCTCTGGGGCCAACGTCCTGACTTTC CASTWGQGVSGANVLTF
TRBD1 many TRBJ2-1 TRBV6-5 TGTGCCAGCAGGATACCCGGGACAGTCTACAATGAGCAGTTCTTC CASRIPGTVYNEQFF
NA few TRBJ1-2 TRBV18 TGTGCCAGCTCACCCAACAGGGAGGACTATGGCTACACCTTC CASSPNREDYGYTF
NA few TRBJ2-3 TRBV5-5 TGTGCCAGCAGCTTGGTTGGTAGGGGCCAGGACACGCAGTATTTT CASSLVGRGQDTQYF
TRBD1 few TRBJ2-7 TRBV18 TGTGCCAGCTCACACCCCGGGACAGCCTACGAGCAGTACTTC CASSHPGTAYEQYF
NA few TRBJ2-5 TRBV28 TGTGCCAGCTGTCAGACGGGGCTGGACCAAGAGACCCAGTACTTC CASCQTGLDQETQYF
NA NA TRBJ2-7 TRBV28 TGTGCCAGCAGTCGGGGGACGGCATACGAGCAGTACTTC CASSRGTAYEQYF
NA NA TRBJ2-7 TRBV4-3 TGCGCCAGCAGCCAGATCAGTTTTTCCGAGCAGTACTTC CASSQISFSEQYF
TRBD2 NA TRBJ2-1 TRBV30 TGTGCCTTGGGACTAGCGGGAGTTCCCATTTTCCCCCATGAGCAGTTCTTC CALGLAGVPIFPHEQFF
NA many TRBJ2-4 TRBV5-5 TGTGCCAGCAGTCGAATGGGAGCCAAAAACATTCAGTACTTC CASSRMGAKNIQYF
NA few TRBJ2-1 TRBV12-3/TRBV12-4 TGTGCCAGCAGCCCCCCGCGGCGGGTTAGCTCCTACAATGAGCAGTTCTTC CASSPPRRVSSYNEQFF
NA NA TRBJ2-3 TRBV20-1 TGCGGCCTGCTCCGGGATACGCAGTATTTT CGLLRDTQYF
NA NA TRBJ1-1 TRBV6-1 TGTGCCAGCAGTGTCGAGGGGGGGACTGAAGCTTTCTTT CASSVEGGTEAFF
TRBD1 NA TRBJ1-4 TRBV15 TGTGCCACCAGCAGAGATTATCAGGGGGAAACTAATGAAAAACTGTTTTTT CATSRDYQGETNEKLFF
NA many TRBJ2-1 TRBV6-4 TGTGCCAGCAGTGAGGAGGGGGCGTACAATGAGCAGTTCTTC CASSEEGAYNEQFF
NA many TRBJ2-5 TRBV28 TGTGCCAGCAGCTGGGTCCAAGAGACCCAGTACTTC CASSWVQETQYF
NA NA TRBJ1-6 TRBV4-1 TGCGCCAGCAGCCAAGTCCCCATCCCCTTCGTCCTCCACTTT CASSQVPIPFVLHF
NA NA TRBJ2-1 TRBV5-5 TGTGCCAGCAGCTTGCCGAGGGGGAGCTCCTACAATGAGCAGTTCTTC CASSLPRGSSYNEQFF
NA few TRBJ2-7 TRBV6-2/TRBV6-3 TGTGCCAGCAGTTACCACCGACAGAACTACGAGCAGTACTTC CASSYHRQNYEQYF
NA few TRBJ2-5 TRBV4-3 TGCGCCAGCAGCCAAGAATCTGGGATGGGTGAAGAGACCCAGTACTTC CASSQESGMGEETQYF
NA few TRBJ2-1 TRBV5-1 TGCGCCAGCAGCTGGGGGAACAGGGAGACTTACAATGAGCAGTTCTTC CASSWGNRETYNEQFF
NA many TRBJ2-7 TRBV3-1 TGTGCCAGCAGCCAAGATCCTGAGGGGCTCGAGCAGTACTTC CASSQDPEGLEQYF
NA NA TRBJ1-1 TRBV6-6 TGTGCCAGCAGTAACCAAGGCCCCGAAGCTTTCTTT CASSNQGPEAFF
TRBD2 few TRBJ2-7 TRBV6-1 TGTGCCAGCAGTGCGCAGCGGGAGTACGAGCAGTACTTC CASSAQREYEQYF
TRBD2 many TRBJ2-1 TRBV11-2 TGTGCCAGCAGCTCCCGTGAGCTAGCGGCCTACAATGAGCAGTTCTTC CASSSRELAAYNEQFF
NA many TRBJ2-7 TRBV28 TGTGCCAGCAGTCCTTATCTGCGGAGTGGGGCCTACGAGCAGTACTTC CASSPYLRSGAYEQYF
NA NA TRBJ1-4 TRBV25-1 TGTGCCAGCAGCCTCTCGGGGACACTTAATGAAAAACTGTTTTTT CASSLSGTLNEKLFF